The 28 T cell receptor beta chains reported below all come from one sample, sequenced in a study of shared clonotypes between healthy human individuals. The table came from immunoSEQ multiplex PCR; TCRdb's copy has only in-frame clones and leaves some out. The data hold some 2.4 million clones, with 90% to 95% observed a single time. Sequenced sample: naive CD4+ T cells from PBMCs. Indicated subset: CD45RA+ positively selected. All receptors derive from a man younger than 30 in good health. Some clones in this sample may be carry-over from other donors' samples.

The chain couples TRBV18 to TRBJ2-7; D remains ambiguous. V lost 3 bases and J 0 bases, leaving 12 bases between the germline ends. In germline, CDR1 is KGHSH, CDR2 LQKENI. The CDR3 covers 15 residues. CDR3: CASSPGPDGSYEQYF. In nucleotides, the CDR3 is TGTGCCAGCTCACCCGGGCCAGACGGCTCCTACGAGCAGTACTTC. Using reference TRBV18 and TRBJ2-7 for the parts outside the CDR3, the full variable domain is NAGVMQNPRHLVRRRGQEARLRCSPMKGHSHVYWYRQLPEEGLKFMVYLQKENIIDESGMPKERFSAEFPKEGPSILRIQQVVRGDSAAYFCASSPGPDGSYEQYFGPGTRLTVT.

The CDR3 nucleotides read TGTGCCAGCAGCTTGTCTCCCAGCTTCAATCAGCCCCAGCATTTT. This translates into CASSLSPSFNQPQHF. V is TRBV5-6 and J is TRBJ1-5; no definite D call. CDR3 length equals 15 residues. Germline values: CDR1 SGHDT, CDR2 YYEEEE. Trimming removed 1 base at V and 3 bases at J, with 11 bases between.

The chain recombines TRBV9 with TRBJ2-5; D may be TRBD1 or TRBD2 (6 bases each). The V gene lost 0 bases and the J gene lost 4 bases, with 13 bases spanning the gap. Germline CDR1 and CDR2: SGDLS and YYNGEE. The CDR3 extends over 15 amino acids. The DNA for the CDR3 is TGTGCCAGCAGCGTAGCTGGGGGGCGGATAGAGACCCAGTACTTC. This sequence encodes CASSVAGGRIETQYF.

The rearrangement links TRBV27 to TRBJ1-5; D is uncertain. The CDR3 totals 16 residues. Germline V gene lookup returns CDR1 MNHEY and CDR2 SMNVEV (reference sequence). The V end was cut by 5 bases, the J end by 6 bases, with 20 bases between. The CDR3 nucleotides read TGTGCCAGCAGTACCCGGGCCTTCGAGGGTGGTCAGCCCCAGCATTTT. This gives the protein CASSTRAFEGGQPQHF.

The chain recombines TRBV5-1 with TRBJ1-1; no definite D call. V lost 0 bases, J lost 3 bases, and 15 bases lay in between. The CDR3 consists of 16 residues. Germline V gene data show CDR1 as SGHRS and CDR2 as YFSETQ. Here the CDR3 reads CASSLEGSLGYTEAFF. The CDR3 bases are TGCGCCAGCAGCTTGGAGGGCAGTCTGGGGTACACTGAAGCTTTCTTT.

This clone was picked up one time. The same CDR3 also results from other DNA sequences found in this sample. The chain recombines TRBV6-5 with TRBJ2-2, with TRBD2 identical over 8 bases. V was pared by 6 bases and J by 1 base, with 4 bases of the junction left unmatched. CDR3 length: 15 residues. The germline V gene encodes CDR1 MNHEY and CDR2 SVGAGI. The CDR3 spells CASRTGTRNTGELFF. The CDR3 DNA reads as TGTGCCAGCAGAACCGGGACTAGGAACACCGGGGAGCTGTTTTTT.

The V call is TRBV5-1, the J call TRBJ2-3; 12 nucleotides align to TRBD2. Germline V CDR1 and CDR2: SGHRS, YFSETQ. CDR3 length: 18 amino acids. J was trimmed by 5 bases and V by 4 bases; bases with no gene match: 14. The CDR3 protein is CASSLRSLAGGPEDTQYF. DNA for the CDR3: TGCGCCAGCAGCCTCCGTAGCCTAGCGGGAGGGCCCGAAGATACGCAGTATTTT.

The rearrangement joins TRBV30 to TRBJ2-3, with TRBD2 identical over 8 bases. The germline V gene encodes CDR1 GTSNPN and CDR2 SVGIG (reference sequence). V trimming: 4 bases; J trimming: 10 bases; junction bases outside the gene matches: 10. This CDR3 contains 13 residues. CDR3 residues: CAWMDEREKAQYF. CDR3 bases: TGTGCCTGGATGGACGAGCGGGAGAAGGCGCAGTATTTT.

The V call is TRBV4-1, the J call TRBJ2-3; 7 bases map to TRBD2. The CDR3 runs to 15 residues. Trimming took 8 bases from V and 6 from J; bases not matched to a gene: 14. Per the germline V gene, CDR1 is MGHRA and CDR2 is YSYEKL. CDR3 DNA: TGCGCCAGCGGGGGGGGACTACTCGGGATGGATACGCAGTATTTT. Protein sequence: CASGGGLLGMDTQYF.

The gene calls are TRBV7-6 and TRBJ2-3; TRBD2 agrees at 9 bases. V shed 2 bases, J shed 9 bases, and the junction held 9 bases outside the gene matches. Per the germline V gene, CDR1 is SGHVS and CDR2 is FNYEAQ. There are 15 residues in the CDR3. The CDR3 sequence: CASSLRPGTSFTQYF. The CDR3 nucleotides read TGTGCCAGCAGCTTAAGACCCGGGACTAGCTTCACGCAGTATTTT.

Concerning this clone itself: This specimen includes other DNA sequences encoding the same CDR3. The chain uses TRBV5-1 and TRBJ2-5; 10 nucleotides agree with TRBD1. Germline assignment: CDR1 SGHRS and CDR2 YFSETQ. The CDR3 runs 14 residues. The trim removed 4 bases at V and 5 bases at J, leaving 5 bases unmatched. In DNA, the CDR3 is TGCGCCAGCAGCCAAGGACAGGGGGGTGAGACCCAGTACTTC. It codes for CASSQGQGGETQYF.

This clone was seen once. The chain recombines TRBV7-2 with TRBJ1-1, with D uncertain. The germline V gene encodes CDR1 SGHTA and CDR2 FQGNSA. This CDR3 is 15 amino acids long. Between the trimmed V and J ends, which lost 5 bases and 0 bases, there was a span of 13 bases. The CDR3 region is CASSQLQSMNTEAFF. CDR3 coding DNA: TGTGCCAGCAGCCAACTACAGTCAATGAACACTGAAGCTTTCTTT.

The J gene is TRBJ1-4, the V gene TRBV27, with D possibly matching TRBD1 (5 bases). The germline V gene encodes CDR1 MNHEY and CDR2 SMNVEV (reference sequence). CDR3 length equals 14 residues. V was shortened by 5 bases and J by 5 bases, with 12 bases between the two germline ends. The CDR3 DNA is TGTGCCAGCAGTCCCCCGACAGAGAATGAAAAACTGTTTTTT. It encodes CASSPPTENEKLFF.

The chain is built from TRBV4-1 and TRBJ1-5; D is ambiguous. The CDR3 is 17 residues long. The V and J ends lost 4 bases and 3 bases respectively, with 19 bases between them. Germline CDR1 and CDR2: MGHRA and YSYEKL. CDR3 sequence: CASSPQKGRINNQPQHF. The CDR3 DNA follows: TGCGCCAGCAGCCCCCAGAAGGGCAGAATTAACAATCAGCCCCAGCATTTT.

This sequence joins TRBV6-1 and TRBJ2-7; 9 nucleotides match TRBD2. The CDR3 covers 15 residues. V lost 2 bases, J lost 7 bases, and 9 bases stayed unmatched. The V gene's germline CDR1 is MNHNS and CDR2 SASEGT. CDR3: CASSENPLAGREQYF. The DNA of the CDR3 is TGTGCCAGCAGTGAAAACCCCCTAGCGGGAAGGGAGCAGTACTTC.

The V gene is TRBV10-2, the J gene TRBJ2-3, with D perhaps TRBD2 (5 bases). The CDR3 has 15 residues. From germline, CDR1 is WSHSY and CDR2 SAAADI. Trimming removed 5 bases at V and 6 bases at J, with 18 bases between. CDR3 loop: CASSSPYKLVDTQYF. CDR3 coding DNA: TGCGCCAGCAGTTCCCCTTATAAACTAGTCGATACGCAGTATTTT.

The chain combines TRBV6-5 with TRBJ1-2, with 11 positions matching TRBD1. V trimming: 7 bases; J trimming: 8 bases; junction bases outside the gene matches: 12. Per germline, CDR1 MNHEY and CDR2 SVGAGI. The CDR3 is made up of 15 amino acids. The CDR3 loop reads CASTYDGQGAKGYTF. The DNA for the CDR3 is TGTGCCAGCACCTACGACGGACAGGGGGCAAAGGGCTACACCTTC.

The rearrangement joins TRBV5-1 to TRBJ2-1; 9 positions match TRBD2. V dropped 3 bases and J dropped 3; count of bases not matched to a gene: 7. The CDR3 extends over 16 amino acids. The V gene's germline CDR1 is SGHRS and CDR2 YFSETQ. In nucleotides, the CDR3 is TGCGCCAGCAGCTGGGGCCTAGCGGGGCTCTACAATGAGCAGTTCTTC. Translated, it gives CASSWGLAGLYNEQFF.

The gene calls are TRBV7-9 and TRBJ1-5; D is perhaps TRBD1 (5 bases). V was pared by 2 bases and J by 7 bases, with 15 bases between. The germline V gene has CDR1 SEHNR and CDR2 FQNEAQ (reference sequence). There are 15 residues in the CDR3. The CDR3 protein is CASSLSGSEGQPQHF. CDR3 coding DNA: TGTGCCAGCAGCTTATCAGGGTCCGAGGGCCAGCCCCAGCATTTT.

V is TRBV27 and J is TRBJ2-7; weak D call: TRBD2 (5 bases). Germline assignment: CDR1 MNHEY and CDR2 SMNVEV (reference sequence). The CDR3 contains 14 residues. The V gene lost 5 bases and the J gene lost 6 bases, with 17 bases spanning the gap. CDR3 loop: CASSQSWTGGEQYF. As DNA, the CDR3 is TGTGCCAGCAGTCAATCTTGGACCGGAGGCGAGCAGTACTTC.

The CDR3 sequence: CASSLSPPGSYNSPLHF. CDR3 DNA sequence: TGTGCCAGCAGCTTAAGCCCGCCGGGGTCCTATAATTCACCCCTCCACTTT. The V gene is TRBV7-9, the J gene TRBJ1-6; D gene uncertain. The CDR3 runs to 17 residues. CDR1 is SEHNR and CDR2 is FQNEAQ in the germline V gene (reference sequence). Between the trimmed V and J ends, which lost 2 bases and 1 base, there was a span of 12 bases.

The rearrangement links TRBV10-1 to TRBJ2-7, with D perhaps being TRBD1 or TRBD2 (6 bases each). CDR1 is WNHNN and CDR2 is SYGVQD in the germline V gene (reference sequence). With 0 bases removed from V and 5 bases from J, the gap between germline ends came to 14 bases. This CDR3 contains 15 residues. The CDR3 DNA is TGCGCCAGCAGTGAGTCGACGGGGGCTAGACACGAGCAGTACTTC. Protein sequence: CASSESTGARHEQYF.

This clone occurred once. The chain joins TRBV19 to TRBJ2-3, with a weak D call TRBD1 (7 bases). V lost 10 bases to trimming and J lost 0 bases, with 17 bases between them. This CDR3 region has 15 residues. Germline V gene lookup returns CDR1 LNHDA and CDR2 SQIVND (reference sequence). The CDR3 DNA is TGTGCCACCCACGGAGGGGGCCTAAGCACAGATACGCAGTATTTT. This sequence encodes CATHGGGLSTDTQYF.

The chain combines TRBV6-6 with TRBJ1-6, with 7 bases identical to TRBD1. This CDR3 spans 16 amino acids. Germline CDR1 reads MNHNY; CDR2 reads SVGAGI (reference sequence). With 5 bases clipped from V and 7 bases from J, the junction kept 11 bases outside the gene matches. The CDR3 loop is CASSPRAGQENSPLHF. CDR3 bases: TGTGCCAGCAGTCCCAGGGCTGGACAGGAGAATTCACCCCTCCACTTT.

The chain employs TRBV10-3 and TRBJ1-5; no reliable D call. There are 13 residues in the CDR3. The germline CDR1 and CDR2 sequences are ENHRY and SYGVKD. Trimming stripped 2 bases from V and 4 bases from J, with 6 bases between. The CDR3 DNA reads as TGTGCCATCAGTGAGGTCGAGAATCAGCCCCAGCATTTT. Protein product: CAISEVENQPQHF.

The V call is TRBV6-6, the J call TRBJ1-2; possible D gene TRBD1, 5 bases. The CDR3 contains 13 residues. Looked up from germline, CDR1 is MNHNY and CDR2 is SVGAGI (reference sequence). Trimming stripped 7 bases from V and 4 bases from J, with 13 bases between. The CDR3 spells CASNEKGLYGYTF. CDR3 nucleotide sequence: TGTGCCAGCAACGAAAAGGGGCTCTATGGCTACACCTTC.

This clone was counted only a few times. The rearrangement links TRBV10-3 to TRBJ1-1, with 10 bases fitting TRBD1. The CDR3 sequence is 12 residues long. Unmatched junction bases numbered 4, after V lost 3 bases and J lost 12 bases. Germline lookup yields CDR1 ENHRY and CDR2 SYGVKD. This chain's CDR3 is CAISDETGGPFF. In nucleotides, the CDR3 is TGTGCCATCAGTGACGAGACAGGGGGCCCTTTCTTT.

This sequence joins TRBV19 and TRBJ1-1; the D gene is possibly TRBD1 (5 bases). This CDR3 spans 15 amino acids. Germline assignment: CDR1 LNHDA and CDR2 SQIVND (reference sequence). V dropped 1 base and J dropped 4 bases, with 13 bases sitting between them. The CDR3 nucleotides read TGTGCCAGTAGTATAGGGGGCAGGCATTTCACTGAAGCTTTCTTT. Protein: CASSIGGRHFTEAFF. The variable domain in full, with the rest retrieved from reference TRBV19 and TRBJ1-1, is DGGITQSPKYLFRKEGQNVTLSCEQNLNHDAMYWYRQDPGQGLRLIYYSQIVNDFQKGDIAEGYSVSREKKESFPLTVTSAQKNPTAFYLCASSIGGRHFTEAFFGQGTRLTVV.